This T cell receptor (beta chain) originates from a study of shared clonotypes between healthy human individuals. Study results and limitations: Sequencing depth was predicted to influence how clonotypes are shared among donors.

Germline CDR1 reads MNHNY; CDR2 reads SVGAGI (reference sequence). There are 14 residues in the CDR3. V dropped 5 bases and J dropped 8; count of bases not matched to a gene: 8. For every subset, genomic DNA was evenly distributed across several immunoSEQ plates. DNA input for the unsorted PBMC replicate PCRs was roughly 300 ng, some 29,000 T cell genomes. The protocol was immunoSEQ multiplex PCR, while the TCRdb copy is restricted to in-frame clones and leaves out a portion. The sample lists around 500,000 clones, 75% to 85% occurring once. This clone was picked up many times. Antigen: not known. The source of this sequence is a woman in her thirties or forties in good health. Some clones in this sample may be carry-over from other donors' samples. The chain recombines TRBV6-6 with TRBJ1-4; 7 nucleotides line up with TRBD1. The sequenced sample consisted of PBMCs. DNA of the CDR3: TGTGCCAGCAGTGAGCAGGGGGGAGGCGAAAAACTGTTTTTT. The encoded protein is CASSEQGGGEKLFF.